This record covers a single T cell receptor (beta chain). The sample is drawn from a study of T cells expressing NK-cell markers. About the study: Obtained from sorted CD3+CD56+NKG2C+, CD3+CD56+NKG2C- and CD3+CD56-NKG2C+ T cells were the TCR beta repertoires.

For TCR beta, cDNA was produced by 5'RACE template switching with UMIs. TCRdb re-called the 5' RACE reads, yielding one record per CDR3 amino acid sequence without DNA. The record lists approximately 460,000 distinct CDR3 sequences, of which the ten most abundant hold roughly 7.2%. The CDR3 totals 15 residues. Germline CDR1 and CDR2: LGHNA and YSLEER. Specimen: blood T cells: a sorted CD56 or NKG2C T cell subset, CD4+ or CD8+ T cells, or bulk PBMC T cells (not recorded which). This chain uses TRBV4-3 with TRBJ1-4. The source of this sequence is a woman aged 18-70 years in good health. CDR3 loop: CASSQRHGLNEKLFF.